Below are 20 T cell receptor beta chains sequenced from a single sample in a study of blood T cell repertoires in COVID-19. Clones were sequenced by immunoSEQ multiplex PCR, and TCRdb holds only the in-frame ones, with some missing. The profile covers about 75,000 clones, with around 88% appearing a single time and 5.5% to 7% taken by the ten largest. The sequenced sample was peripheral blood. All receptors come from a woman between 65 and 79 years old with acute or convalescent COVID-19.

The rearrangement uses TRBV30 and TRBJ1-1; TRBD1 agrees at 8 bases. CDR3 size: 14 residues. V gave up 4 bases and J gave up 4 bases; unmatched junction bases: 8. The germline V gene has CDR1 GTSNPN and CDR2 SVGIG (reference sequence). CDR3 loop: CAWISRQGATEAFF. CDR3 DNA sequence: TGTGCCTGGATTTCGCGGCAGGGGGCCACTGAAGCTTTCTTT.

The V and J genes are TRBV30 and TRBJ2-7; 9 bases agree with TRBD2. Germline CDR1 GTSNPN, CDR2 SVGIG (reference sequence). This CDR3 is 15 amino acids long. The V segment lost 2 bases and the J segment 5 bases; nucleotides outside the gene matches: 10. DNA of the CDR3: TGTGCCTGGAGTCGTTTTAGCGGGAGAGTCGACGAGCAGTACTTC. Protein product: CAWSRFSGRVDEQYF.

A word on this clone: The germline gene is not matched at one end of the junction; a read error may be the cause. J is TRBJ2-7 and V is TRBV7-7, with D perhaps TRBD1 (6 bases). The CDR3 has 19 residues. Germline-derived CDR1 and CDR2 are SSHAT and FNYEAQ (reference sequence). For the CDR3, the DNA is TGTGCTAGCAGCTTAGAAGAAGAAACAGGGAAGATTGAAGGCTACGAGCAGTACTTC. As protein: CASSLEEETGKIEGYEQYF. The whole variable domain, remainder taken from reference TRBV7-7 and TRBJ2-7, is GAGVSQSPRYKVTKRGQDVTLRCDPISSHATLYWYQQALGQGPEFLTYFNYEAQPDKSGLPSDRFSAERPEGSISTLTIQRTEQRDSAMYRCASSLEEETGKIEGYEQYFGPGTRLTVT.

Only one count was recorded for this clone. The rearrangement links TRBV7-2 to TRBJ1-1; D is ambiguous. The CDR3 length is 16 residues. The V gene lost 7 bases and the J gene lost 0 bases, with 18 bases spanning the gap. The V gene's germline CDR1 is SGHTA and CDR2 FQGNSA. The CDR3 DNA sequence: TGTGCCAGCATAGAACTCCCTGGAGCGTTGAACACTGAAGCTTTCTTT. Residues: CASIELPGALNTEAFF.

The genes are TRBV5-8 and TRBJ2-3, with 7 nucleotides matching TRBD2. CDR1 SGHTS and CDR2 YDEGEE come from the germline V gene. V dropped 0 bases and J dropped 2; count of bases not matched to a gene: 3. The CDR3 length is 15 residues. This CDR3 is CASSLGLAHTDTQYF. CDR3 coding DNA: TGTGCCAGCAGCTTGGGACTAGCCCACACAGATACGCAGTATTTT.

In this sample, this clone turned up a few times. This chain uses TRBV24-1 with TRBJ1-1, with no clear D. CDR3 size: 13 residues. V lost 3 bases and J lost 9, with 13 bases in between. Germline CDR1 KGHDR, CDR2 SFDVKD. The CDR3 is CATSDPRSEQAFF. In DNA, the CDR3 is TGTGCCACCAGTGATCCGCGGTCGGAGCAAGCTTTCTTT.

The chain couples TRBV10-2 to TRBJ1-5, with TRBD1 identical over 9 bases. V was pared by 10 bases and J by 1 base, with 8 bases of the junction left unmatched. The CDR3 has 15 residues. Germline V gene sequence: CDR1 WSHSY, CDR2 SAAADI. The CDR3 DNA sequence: TGCGCCACCAGACAGGGGGTAAGGAGCAATCAGCCCCAGCATTTT. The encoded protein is CATRQGVRSNQPQHF.

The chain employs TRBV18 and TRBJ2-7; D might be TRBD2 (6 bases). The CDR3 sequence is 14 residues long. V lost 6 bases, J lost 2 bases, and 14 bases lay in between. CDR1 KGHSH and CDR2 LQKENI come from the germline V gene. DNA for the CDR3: TGTGCCAGCTCTAGTAGGCGGGGAGCCTACGAGCAGTACTTC. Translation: CASSSRRGAYEQYF. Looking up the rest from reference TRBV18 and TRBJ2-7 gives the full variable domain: NAGVMQNPRHLVRRRGQEARLRCSPMKGHSHVYWYRQLPEEGLKFMVYLQKENIIDESGMPKERFSAEFPKEGPSILRIQQVVRGDSAAYFCASSSRRGAYEQYFGPGTRLTVT.

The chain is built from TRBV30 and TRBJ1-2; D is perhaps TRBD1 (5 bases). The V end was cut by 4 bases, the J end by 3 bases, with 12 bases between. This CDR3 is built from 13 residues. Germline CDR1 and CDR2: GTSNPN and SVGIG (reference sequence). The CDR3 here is CAWTRGEHYGYTF. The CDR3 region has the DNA TGTGCCTGGACTAGGGGTGAGCACTATGGCTACACCTTC.

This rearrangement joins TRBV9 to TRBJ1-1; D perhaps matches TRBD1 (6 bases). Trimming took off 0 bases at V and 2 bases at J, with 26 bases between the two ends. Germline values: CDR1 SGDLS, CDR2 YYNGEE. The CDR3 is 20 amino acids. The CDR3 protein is CASSVGRTAGREFGNTEAFF. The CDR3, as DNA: TGTGCCAGCAGCGTAGGAAGGACAGCAGGTCGAGAATTCGGTAACACTGAAGCTTTCTTT.

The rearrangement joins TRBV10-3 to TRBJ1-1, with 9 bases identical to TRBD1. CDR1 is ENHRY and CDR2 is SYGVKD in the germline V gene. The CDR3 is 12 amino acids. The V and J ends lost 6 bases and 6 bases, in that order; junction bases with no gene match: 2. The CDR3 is CAIRDRGPEAFF. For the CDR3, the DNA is TGTGCCATCAGGGACAGGGGCCCTGAAGCTTTCTTT.

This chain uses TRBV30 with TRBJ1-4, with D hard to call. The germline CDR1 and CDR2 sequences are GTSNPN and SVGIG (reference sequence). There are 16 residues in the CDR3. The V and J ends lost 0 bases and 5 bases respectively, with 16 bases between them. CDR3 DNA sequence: TGTGCCTGGAGTGTAGGTTTCGGAGGTACAAATGAAAAACTGTTTTTT. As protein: CAWSVGFGGTNEKLFF.

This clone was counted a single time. The CDR3 nucleotides read TGTGCCAGCAGCCGAGAGGGCGGACAGGGGGAGCTGTTTTTT. This codes for CASSREGGQGELFF. The chain couples TRBV7-9 to TRBJ2-2; D perhaps matches TRBD1 (6 bases). CDR1 SEHNR and CDR2 FQNEAQ come from the germline V gene (reference sequence). This CDR3 has 14 residues. The V end lost 5 bases, the J end lost 8 bases, and 15 bases lay between the germline ends. The variable domain in full, completed from reference TRBV7-9 and TRBJ2-2, reads DTGVSQNPRHKITKRGQNVTFRCDPISEHNRLYWYRQTLGQGPEFLTYFQNEAQLEKSRLLSDRFSAERPKGSFSTLEIQRTEQGDSAMYLCASSREGGQGELFFGEGSRLTVL.

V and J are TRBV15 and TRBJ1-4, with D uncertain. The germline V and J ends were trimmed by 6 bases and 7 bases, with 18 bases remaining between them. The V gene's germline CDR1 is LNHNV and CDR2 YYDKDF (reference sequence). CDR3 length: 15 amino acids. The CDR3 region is CATRVWAMGGEKLFF. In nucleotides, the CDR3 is TGTGCCACCAGAGTTTGGGCCATGGGAGGTGAAAAACTGTTTTTT.

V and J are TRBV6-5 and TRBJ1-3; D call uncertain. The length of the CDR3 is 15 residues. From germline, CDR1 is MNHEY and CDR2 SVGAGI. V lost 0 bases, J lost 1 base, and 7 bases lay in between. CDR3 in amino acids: CASSYSMSSGNTIYF. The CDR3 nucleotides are TGTGCCAGCAGTTACTCGATGAGTTCTGGAAACACCATATATTTT.

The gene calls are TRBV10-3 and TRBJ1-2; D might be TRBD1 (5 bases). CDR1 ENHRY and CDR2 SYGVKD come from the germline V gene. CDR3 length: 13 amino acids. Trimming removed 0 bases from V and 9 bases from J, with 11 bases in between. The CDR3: CAISESARTSYTF. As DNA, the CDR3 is TGTGCCATCAGTGAGTCGGCAAGGACAAGCTACACCTTC.

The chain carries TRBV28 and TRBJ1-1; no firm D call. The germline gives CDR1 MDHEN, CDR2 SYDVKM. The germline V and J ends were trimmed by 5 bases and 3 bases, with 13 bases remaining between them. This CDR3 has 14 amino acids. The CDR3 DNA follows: TGTGCCAGCAGTGGAATCGGGAGGTACACTGAAGCTTTCTTT. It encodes CASSGIGRYTEAFF.

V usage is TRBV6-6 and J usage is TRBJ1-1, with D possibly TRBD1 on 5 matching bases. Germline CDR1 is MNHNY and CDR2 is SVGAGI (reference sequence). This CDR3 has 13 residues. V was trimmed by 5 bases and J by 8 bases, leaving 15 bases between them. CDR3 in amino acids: CASSTVLGEEAFF. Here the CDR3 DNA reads TGTGCCAGCAGTACAGTTCTAGGGGAAGAAGCTTTCTTT.

CDR3 sequence: CASSLLGGSGAKNIQYF. As DNA, the CDR3 is TGTGCCAGCAGTCTCCTGGGGGGGAGTGGAGCCAAAAACATTCAGTACTTC. The gene calls are TRBV6-2 or TRBV6-3 and TRBJ2-4; 7 positions agree with TRBD2. CDR3 length equals 17 residues. V shed 5 bases, J shed 0 bases, and the junction held 10 bases outside the gene matches. Germline CDR1 and CDR2: MNHEY and SVGEGT.

DNA for the CDR3: TGTGCCAGCAGCCCTCTGGGGCGGGGGGGCGCCCACGAGCAGTACTTC. It translates to CASSPLGRGGAHEQYF. The chain employs TRBV11-1 and TRBJ2-7; 9 nucleotides line up with TRBD2. Per germline, CDR1 SGHAT and CDR2 FQDESV (reference sequence). The CDR3 contains 16 residues. The junction had 13 bases not matched to a gene; V was cut back by 5 bases and J by 5 bases.